The TCR beta chain described here comes from a study of patients and donors after allogeneic stem cell transplantation. The germline V and J ends were trimmed by 6 bases and 7 bases, with 10 bases remaining between them. This CDR3 comprises 13 residues. MiXCR, applied by TCRdb to the RT-PCR reads, yields one record per CDR3 protein. The sample records 85,000 to 90,000 distinct CDR3 sequences, approximately 49% being singletons. The V call is TRBV12-3 or TRBV12-4, the J call TRBJ1-6; D remains unclear. The TCR was taken from a human donor who was either an allogeneic HSCT recipient or a stem cell or donor lymphocyte infusion donor (not recorded which). It is not recorded whose cells these are; they may come from a transplant donor. Material for sequencing was blood, either unsorted or a sorted T cell fraction (not recorded which). The CDR3 coding sequence is TGTGCCAGCAGGTCCCTTTCCAATTCACCCCTCCACTTT. As protein: CASRSLSNSPLHF.